These 27 T cell receptor beta chains were sequenced from one sample in a study of blood T cell repertoires in COVID-19 (dated by TCRdb to 2019 to 2021). Preparation of the library involved the immunoSEQ multiplex PCR assay. TCRdb provides this immuneACCESS table in a form limited to in-frame rearrangements. Some clones are lacking; in checked studies, under half of them reflect an unresolved V gene, and why the rest are absent is not known. In this sample the table shows 99,000 or so clones, roughly four fifths of which occur a single time. Of the sample, roughly 3.4% is held by the ten largest clones. Sequencing input: peripheral blood. The source of these receptors is a woman of 80 years or more with active or convalescent COVID-19.

The chain recombines TRBV27 with TRBJ1-1; TRBD1 aligns across 10 bases. Germline V gene data show CDR1 as MNHEY and CDR2 as SMNVEV (reference sequence). The junction had 11 bases not matched to a gene; V was cut back by 5 bases and J by 5 bases. The CDR3 extends over 16 amino acids. CDR3 sequence: CASSDGRDRGGTEAFF. CDR3 in DNA: TGTGCCAGCAGTGACGGCCGGGACAGGGGTGGAACTGAAGCTTTCTTT.

The rearrangement joins TRBV6-4 to TRBJ1-2; perhaps TRBD1 as D (6 bases). Trimming cost V 7 bases and J 7 bases, with 13 bases left between them. The germline CDR1 and CDR2 sequences are MRHNA and SNTAGT. The length of the CDR3 is 12 residues. CDR3 bases: TGTGCCAGCAAGCAGGGGAATTCTGGCTACACCTTC. Translation gives CASKQGNSGYTF.

This sequence joins TRBV3-1 (or the pseudogene TRBV3-2) and TRBJ1-3; D perhaps matches TRBD1 (5 bases). V lost 2 bases and J lost 2, with 10 bases in between. CDR3 length: 15 residues. Germline lookup yields CDR1 LGHDT and CDR2 YNNKEL (reference sequence). The CDR3, as DNA: TGTGCCAGCAGCCAATTATCAGGGCCTGGAAACACCATATATTTT. Translation gives CASSQLSGPGNTIYF.

The chain links TRBV7-2 to TRBJ1-1; a weak D match, TRBD1 (5 bases). The germline CDR1 and CDR2 sequences are SGHTA and FQGNSA. CDR3 size: 13 residues. V gave up 5 bases and J gave up 2 bases, with 9 bases separating them. The CDR3 nucleotides are TGTGCCAGCAGCGGTCAGGGAAACACTGAAGCTTTCTTT. Protein product: CASSGQGNTEAFF.

CDR3 loop: CASSPRGPNTQYF. The CDR3 DNA is TGTGCCAGTAGTCCCAGGGGGCCGAATACGCAGTATTTT. The chain uses TRBV19 and TRBJ2-3; TRBD1 aligns across 8 bases. Germline V CDR1 and CDR2: LNHDA, SQIVND (reference sequence). The CDR3 is 13 residues long. V dropped 5 bases and J dropped 7; count of bases not matched to a gene: 5.

The chain couples TRBV5-5 to TRBJ2-3, with a weak D call TRBD1 (6 bases). The CDR3 contains 14 residues. Germline-derived CDR1 and CDR2 are SGHKS and YYEKEE (reference sequence). The germline V and J ends were trimmed by 0 bases and 4 bases, with 9 bases remaining between them. In nucleotides, the CDR3 is TGTGCCAGCAGCTTGGGGTCAGGGGCAGATACGCAGTATTTT. Its protein is CASSLGSGADTQYF.

The chain recombines TRBV19 with TRBJ1-1; D gene ambiguous. Germline CDR1 is LNHDA and CDR2 is SQIVND (reference sequence). Trimming took 4 bases from V and 1 from J, leaving 4 bases between them. This CDR3 is 12 amino acids long. The chain's CDR3 is CASSTGNTEAFF. The CDR3 DNA follows: TGTGCCAGTAGTACAGGGAACACTGAAGCTTTCTTT. Complete variable domain (other parts from reference TRBV19 and TRBJ1-1): DGGITQSPKYLFRKEGQNVTLSCEQNLNHDAMYWYRQDPGQGLRLIYYSQIVNDFQKGDIAEGYSVSREKKESFPLTVTSAQKNPTAFYLCASSTGNTEAFFGQGTRLTVV.

The genes are TRBV6-5 and TRBJ2-5; weak D call: TRBD1 (6 bases). The V gene's germline CDR1 is MNHEY and CDR2 SVGAGI. The CDR3 has 14 residues. V was pared by 5 bases and J by 4 bases, with 14 bases between. The CDR3 region has the DNA TGTGCCAGCAGTCAACAGGGAATGATAGAGACCCAGTACTTC. Translated, it gives CASSQQGMIETQYF.

V is TRBV4-1 and J is TRBJ2-5; the D gene is possibly TRBD1 (6 bases). This CDR3 has 16 residues. Trimming shortened V by 2 bases and J by 1 base, and 14 bases separated the two germline ends. CDR1 and CDR2 from the germline V gene are MGHRA and YSYEKL. The CDR3 here is CASSQPTGRAQETQYF. The CDR3 coding sequence is TGCGCCAGCAGCCAACCTACAGGGAGAGCCCAAGAGACCCAGTACTTC.

The chain combines TRBV11-2 with TRBJ2-5, with no clear D. This CDR3 is built from 12 residues. Trimming took off 1 base at V and 5 bases at J, with 5 bases between the two ends. Looked up from germline, CDR1 is SGHAT and CDR2 is FQNNGV. CDR3 region: CASSLAMETQYF. The CDR3 region has the DNA TGTGCCAGCAGCTTAGCCATGGAGACCCAGTACTTC. Drawing the rest from reference TRBV11-2 and TRBJ2-5, the complete variable domain is EAGVAQSPRYKIIEKRQSVAFWCNPISGHATLYWYQQILGQGPKLLIQFQNNGVVDDSQLPKDRFSAERLKGVDSTLKIQPAKLEDSAVYLCASSLAMETQYFGPGTRLLVL.

The J gene is TRBJ1-1, the V gene TRBV9, with D perhaps matching TRBD1 (5 bases). Germline V gives CDR1 SGDLS, CDR2 YYNGEE. CDR3 length: 15 amino acids. V was shortened by 0 bases and J by 7 bases, with 16 bases between the two germline ends. CDR3 region: CASSVEAGGRGEAFF. CDR3 sequence (DNA): TGTGCCAGCAGCGTAGAGGCGGGAGGGAGGGGTGAAGCTTTCTTT.

This clone showed up just a few times. This specimen includes other DNA sequences encoding the same CDR3. The chain employs TRBV28 and TRBJ1-5, with TRBD1 identical over 7 bases. V lost 6 bases and J lost 6; bases outside the gene matches: 2. In germline, CDR1 is MDHEN, CDR2 SYDVKM. This CDR3 is built from 12 residues. CDR3: CASRTGSQPQHF. The DNA of the CDR3 is TGTGCCAGCAGGACAGGGAGTCAGCCCCAGCATTTT. Full variable domain (outside the CDR3, taken from reference TRBV28 and TRBJ1-5): DVKVTQSSRYLVKRTGEKVFLECVQDMDHENMFWYRQDPGLGLRLIYFSYDVKMKEKGDIPEGYSVSREKKERFSLILESASTNQTSMYLCASRTGSQPQHFGDGTRLSIL.

This clone was detected only once. J is TRBJ1-4 and V is TRBV7-9, with no clear D. The V gene's germline CDR1 is SEHNR and CDR2 FQNEAQ (reference sequence). This CDR3 contains 14 residues. The V gene lost 6 bases and the J gene lost 2 bases, with 10 bases spanning the gap. The CDR3 protein is CASSPPVTNEKLFF. CDR3 sequence (DNA): TGTGCCAGCAGTCCCCCTGTGACTAATGAAAAACTGTTTTTT.

The CDR3 region has the DNA TGTGCCAGCAGTCCCCCGAGGGGGAGTGGCTATGGCTACACCTTC. Translation gives CASSPPRGSGYGYTF. V usage is TRBV28 and J usage is TRBJ1-2; the D gene is possibly TRBD1 (6 bases). Germline V gene sequence: CDR1 MDHEN, CDR2 SYDVKM. Trimming took off 5 bases at V and 4 bases at J, with 17 bases between the two ends. The CDR3 covers 15 residues.

Worth noting for this clone: Within the sample, other DNA sequences also encode this same CDR3. This sequence joins TRBV9 and TRBJ1-6, with 10 positions matching TRBD1. Germline lookup yields CDR1 SGDLS and CDR2 YYNGEE. J lost 7 bases, V lost 3 bases, and 4 bases had no gene match. CDR3 length: 15 amino acids. CDR3 sequence: CASSAGQGGNSPLHF. The CDR3, as DNA: TGTGCCAGCAGCGCAGGACAGGGGGGGAATTCACCCCTCCACTTT.

The CDR3 region is CASSSLRTGTYQETQYF. The CDR3, as DNA: TGTGCCAGCAGCTCCCTCCGGACAGGAACGTACCAAGAGACCCAGTACTTC. The chain links TRBV5-6 to TRBJ2-5; TRBD1 matches at 7 bases. CDR3 length: 17 amino acids. The J segment lost 0 bases and the V segment lost 3 bases, leaving 11 bases of the junction unmatched. Germline CDR1 reads SGHDT; CDR2 reads YYEEEE.

V usage is TRBV2 and J usage is TRBJ2-2; weak D call: TRBD2 (6 bases). Germline V gene lookup returns CDR1 SNHLY and CDR2 FYNNEI. The CDR3 is 15 residues long. V was trimmed by 6 bases and J by 0 bases, leaving 11 bases between them. Here the CDR3 reads CASRITGANTGELFF. In DNA, the CDR3 is TGTGCCAGCAGAATAACGGGAGCGAACACCGGGGAGCTGTTTTTT.

The chain employs TRBV7-6 and TRBJ2-7; 8 bases are a match to TRBD1. Germline CDR1 is SGHVS and CDR2 is FNYEAQ. J was trimmed by 3 bases and V by 1 base; bases with no gene match: 5. The CDR3 has 15 residues. The CDR3 DNA reads as TGTGCCAGCAGCTTAGAGGACAGGGCAATCTACGAGCAGTACTTC. Translated: CASSLEDRAIYEQYF.

This chain connects TRBV18 to TRBJ2-3; 9 positions match TRBD2. This CDR3 has 14 residues. The V gene's germline CDR1 is KGHSH and CDR2 LQKENI. Trimming removed 5 bases from V and 4 bases from J; junction bases left unmatched: 4. This CDR3 reads CASSIAGEADTQYF. CDR3 in DNA: TGTGCCAGCTCAATAGCGGGAGAGGCAGATACGCAGTATTTT.

This sequence joins TRBV6-2 or TRBV6-3 and TRBJ2-3, with 7 bases identical to TRBD2. The CDR3 totals 14 residues. Germline-derived CDR1 and CDR2 are MNHEY and SVGEGT. V shed 4 bases, J shed 1 base, and the junction held 2 bases outside the gene matches. This CDR3 reads CASSLAGGTDTQYF. The CDR3, as DNA: TGTGCCAGCAGTTTAGCGGGCGGCACAGATACGCAGTATTTT.

V gene TRBV24-1 combines with J gene TRBJ2-5; D unresolved. CDR1 KGHDR and CDR2 SFDVKD come from the germline V gene. CDR3 length equals 12 residues. V lost 6 bases, J lost 4 bases, and 8 bases lay in between. The CDR3 DNA reads as TGTGCCACCAGTTCTTTCGGAGAGACCCAGTACTTC. As protein: CATSSFGETQYF.

Only a few counts were recorded for this clone. This sequence joins TRBV19 and TRBJ1-1; 11 bases map to TRBD1. This CDR3 has 13 residues. Germline values: CDR1 LNHDA, CDR2 SQIVND (reference sequence). Losses at the gene ends were 5 bases for V and 4 bases for J; bases not matched to a gene: 0. CDR3 loop: CASSGQGATEAFF. Here the CDR3 DNA reads TGTGCCAGTAGTGGACAGGGGGCCACTGAAGCTTTCTTT.

This clone was observed once. The chain uses TRBV19 and TRBJ1-1, with 12 positions matching TRBD1. The CDR3 covers 17 residues. V lost 5 bases, J lost 3 bases, and 10 bases stayed unmatched. Germline CDR1 and CDR2: LNHDA and SQIVND (reference sequence). The CDR3, as DNA: TGTGCCAGTAGTCCGGGACAGGGGGCGTTTGGGGACACTGAAGCTTTCTTT. This translates into CASSPGQGAFGDTEAFF.

The rearrangement joins TRBV29-1 to TRBJ2-5, with no clear D. The V end was cut by 5 bases, the J end by 7 bases, with 11 bases between. The CDR3 loop spans 11 amino acids. Germline CDR1 is SQVTM and CDR2 is ANQGSEA. CDR3 amino acids: CSVLISGTQYF. CDR3 nucleotides: TGCAGCGTTCTAATATCTGGGACCCAGTACTTC.

This clone was seen only a few times. The V gene is TRBV7-2, the J gene TRBJ2-5, with D possibly being TRBD1 (6 bases). Trimming took 5 bases from V and 5 from J, leaving 18 bases between them. The germline CDR1 and CDR2 sequences are SGHTA and FQGNSA. The CDR3 contains 15 residues. This CDR3 reads CASSPRVGQGETQYF. DNA for the CDR3: TGTGCCAGCAGCCCGAGGGTAGGCCAGGGGGAGACCCAGTACTTC.

The CDR3 bases are TGTGCCAGCAGTCTAGCGGGAGGGCCCTCGAGGGAGCAGTACTTC. Residues: CASSLAGGPSREQYF. The V and J genes are TRBV6-2 or TRBV6-3 and TRBJ2-7; 12 nucleotides line up with TRBD2. V shed 5 bases, J shed 7 bases, and the junction held 9 bases outside the gene matches. Germline V lookup: CDR1 MNHEY, CDR2 SVGEGT. The CDR3 is made up of 15 amino acids.

This chain uses TRBV29-1 with TRBJ1-1; no definite D call. The CDR3 is 14 residues long. Germline CDR1 and CDR2: SQVTM and ANQGSEA. V dropped 5 bases and J dropped 5 bases, with 18 bases sitting between them. CDR3 amino acids: CSVWLLRSGTEAFF. The CDR3 DNA reads TGCAGCGTTTGGCTACTGAGGAGCGGGACTGAAGCTTTCTTT.